What follows describes a single T cell receptor (beta chain). The antigen remains undetermined. The data stem from a study of T-cell memory formation after mild COVID-19. In germline, CDR1 is SGHRS, CDR2 YFSETQ. CDR3 length: 16 residues. Trimming pared 4 bases from V and 4 bases from J, leaving 20 bases between. Study outcomes and limitations: While clones contracting from day 15 to 85 were balanced between CD4 and CD8, later expanders leaned CD4+.

TCRdb used MiXCR to reprocess the 5' RACE reads, holding one entry per CDR3 protein. Here the sample spans some 300,000 distinct CDR3 sequences, roughly 19% being singletons. This TCR was recovered from a man between 18 and 29 years old who had mild COVID-19 (a few samples of this study predate the infection). Cell type and time point are not known. Sequenced: PBMCs or a T cell subset sorted from them (not recorded which). The chain combines TRBV5-1 with TRBJ2-5, with D uncertain. This CDR3 is CASSPDPAKVPETQYF. CDR3 nucleotides: TGCGCCAGCAGCCCGGATCCCGCTAAGGTCCCAGAGACCCAGTACTTC.